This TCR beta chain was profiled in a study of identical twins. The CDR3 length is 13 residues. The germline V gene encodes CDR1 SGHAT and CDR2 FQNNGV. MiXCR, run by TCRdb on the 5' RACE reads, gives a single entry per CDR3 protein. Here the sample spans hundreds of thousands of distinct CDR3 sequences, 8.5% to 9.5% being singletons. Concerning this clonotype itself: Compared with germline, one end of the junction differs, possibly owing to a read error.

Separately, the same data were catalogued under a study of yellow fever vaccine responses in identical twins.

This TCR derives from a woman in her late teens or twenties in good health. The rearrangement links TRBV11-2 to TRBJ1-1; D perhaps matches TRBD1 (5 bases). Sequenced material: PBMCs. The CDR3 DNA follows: TGTGCCGGCAGCTTAACAGGCCAGGGTGAAGCTTTCTTT. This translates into CAGSLTGQGEAFF.